This T cell receptor (beta chain) was identified during a study of cytomegalovirus exposure and HLA in healthy donors. Study context: Earlier sequencing of about 179 million T cells yielded 100 million to 140 million unique TCR beta sequences.

In nominal health when sampled, donors likely had unrecorded immune exposures nonetheless. Both 60 Vbeta primers and 13 Jbeta primers went into the PCR. The protocol was immunoSEQ multiplex PCR, while the TCRdb copy is restricted to in-frame clones and leaves out a portion. Of about 150,000 clones listed, over 60% are singletons. The CDR3 is made up of 14 amino acids. Deletions cut 4 bases from V and 5 bases from J, with 15 bases between. CDR1 is SGHRS, CDR2 YFSETQ, per germline. This clone has a handful of counts. Its target is not known. General study points: Association of a missense DCLRE1C variant with TCR beta V- and J-gene trimming was reported in a later analysis. Some V segments, TRBV6-2 and TRBV6-3 among them, were indistinguishable and were therefore excluded.

This TCR was sampled from a woman in her twenties or thirties in good health and CMV-seronegative. This chain joins TRBV5-1 and TRBJ1-1; possible D gene TRBD1, 6 bases. The sample comprised PBMCs. Here the CDR3 reads CASSRQGMETEAFF. In nucleotides, the CDR3 is TGCGCCAGCAGCCGGCAGGGGATGGAGACTGAAGCTTTCTTT.